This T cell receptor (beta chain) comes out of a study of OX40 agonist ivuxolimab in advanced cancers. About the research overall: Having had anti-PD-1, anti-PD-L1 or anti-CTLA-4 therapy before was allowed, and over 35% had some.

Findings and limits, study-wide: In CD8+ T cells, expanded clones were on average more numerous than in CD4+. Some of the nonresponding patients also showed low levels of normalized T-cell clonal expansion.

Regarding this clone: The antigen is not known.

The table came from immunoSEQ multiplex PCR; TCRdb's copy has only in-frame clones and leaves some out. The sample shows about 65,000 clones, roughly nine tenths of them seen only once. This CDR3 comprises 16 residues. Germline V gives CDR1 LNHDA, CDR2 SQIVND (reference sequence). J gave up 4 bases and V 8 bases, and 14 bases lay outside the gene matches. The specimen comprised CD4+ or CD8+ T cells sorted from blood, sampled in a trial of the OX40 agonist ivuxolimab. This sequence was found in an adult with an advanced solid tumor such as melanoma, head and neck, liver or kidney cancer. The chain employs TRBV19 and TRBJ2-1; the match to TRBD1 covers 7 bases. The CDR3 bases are TGTGCCAGTGGGAGCACAGGGGTAGGGGGTTACAATGAGCAGTTCTTC. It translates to CASGSTGVGGYNEQFF.